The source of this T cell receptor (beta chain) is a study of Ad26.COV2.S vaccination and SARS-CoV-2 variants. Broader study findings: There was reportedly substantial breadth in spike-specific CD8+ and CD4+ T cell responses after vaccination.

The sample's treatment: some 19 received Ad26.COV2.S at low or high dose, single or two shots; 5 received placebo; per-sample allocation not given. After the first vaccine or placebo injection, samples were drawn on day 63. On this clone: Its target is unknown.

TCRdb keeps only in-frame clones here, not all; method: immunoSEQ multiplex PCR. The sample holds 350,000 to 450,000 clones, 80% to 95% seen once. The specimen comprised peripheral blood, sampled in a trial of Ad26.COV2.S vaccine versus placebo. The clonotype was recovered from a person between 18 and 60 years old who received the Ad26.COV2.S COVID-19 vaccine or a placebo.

The CDR3 here is CASSAPDRGRRDTEAFF. CDR3 DNA: TGTGCCAGCAGTGCACCTGACAGGGGCCGGAGGGACACTGAAGCTTTCTTT. The chain is built from TRBV2 and TRBJ1-1; 8 bases map to TRBD1. V lost 4 bases to trimming and J lost 3 bases; unmatched junction nucleotides: 13. Germline V gene sequence: CDR1 SNHLY, CDR2 FYNNEI. The CDR3 length is 17 residues. Full variable domain (rest looked up from reference TRBV2 and TRBJ1-1): EPEVTQTPSHQVTQMGQEVILRCVPISNHLYFYWYRQILGQKVEFLVSFYNNEISEKSEIFDDQFSVERPDGSNFTLKIRSTKLEDSAMYFCASSAPDRGRRDTEAFFGQGTRLTVV.